Below, 29 T cell receptor beta chains from the same sample are listed, as sequenced in a study of regulatory T cells in long-lasting Graves disease (dated by TCRdb to 2020 to 2023). Library prep was done by multiplex PCR. Sequenced on an Illumina HiSeq 4000. To build TCR beta libraries, CDR3 regions were amplified by Arm-PCR using iRepertoire HTBI primers. TCRdb redid the processing of the public reads, applying fastp at Q25 and MiXCR, and retained in-frame beta chains. Merged by CDR3 protein, the rows form single entries marked with the most common genes and DNA. This sample gives roughly 560,000 distinct CDR3 sequences in total; about 16% of them show up just once. Together, the top ten hold roughly 25% of the sample. The label giving this sample's time point can be read as: newly diagnosed GD, antithyroid drugs for less than 3 months. For both TCR sequencing and RNA sequencing, RNA was extracted from PBMCs using TRIzol.

In addition, the sample was reused for a study of T cells in Graves' hyperthyroidism and ophthalmopathy.

The sample in question was peripheral blood mononuclear cells (PBMCs), obtained at new diagnosis, from a patient treated with antithyroid drugs. All receptors come from a woman between 40 and 65 years old with Graves disease. Donor details come from another sample of the same person, matched by shared clones.

The table lists this clonotype with many counts. The chain is built from TRBV12-3 or TRBV12-4 and TRBJ2-2; 8 nucleotides align to TRBD1. This CDR3 is built from 15 residues. The V segment lost 6 bases and the J segment 1 base; nucleotides outside the gene matches: 4. CDR3 in DNA: TGTGCCAGCAGCTTGGACAGGGTGAACACCGGGGAGCTGTTTTTT. It yields the protein CASSLDRVNTGELFF.

As concerns this clonotype: This sequence may be a read error, since a much larger clone differs from it by one base. V is TRBV13 and J is TRBJ2-7; D possibly uses TRBD1 or TRBD2 (6 bases each). This CDR3 has 15 residues. V was clipped by 5 bases and J by 1 base, with 15 bases between them. CDR1 and CDR2 from the germline V gene are PRHDT and FYEKMQ (reference sequence). The CDR3: CASSPDRRASYEQYF. CDR3 nucleotides: TGTGCCAGCAGCCCCGACAGGAGGGCTTCCTACGAGCAGTACTTC.

This clonotype was recorded a few times. The chain joins TRBV10-3 to TRBJ1-1; D perhaps matches TRBD1 (6 bases). In germline, CDR1 is ENHRY, CDR2 SYGVKD. The CDR3 covers 13 residues. V dropped 6 bases and J dropped 7 bases, with 15 bases sitting between them. The CDR3 DNA sequence: TGTGCCATCAGCCCGGGACAAATAGGTGAAGCTTTCTTT. This gives the protein CAISPGQIGEAFF.

The rearrangement uses TRBV6-2 or TRBV6-3 and TRBJ2-2; D ambiguous. Per the germline V gene, CDR1 is MNHEY and CDR2 is SVGEGT. The CDR3 spans 12 residues. The germline V and J ends were trimmed by 7 bases and 6 bases, with 9 bases remaining between them. DNA of the CDR3: TGTGCCAGCACCCGACGGGCCGGGGAGCTGTTTTTT. Protein product: CASTRRAGELFF.

The CDR3 DNA reads as TGCGCCAGCAGCTTGGACCAGAAAGAGACCCAGTACTTC. This gives the protein CASSLDQKETQYF. The V gene is TRBV5-1, the J gene TRBJ2-5; the D is unclear. The V gene lost 0 bases and the J gene lost 3 bases, with 6 bases spanning the gap. The germline V gene has CDR1 SGHRS and CDR2 YFSETQ. CDR3 length: 13 amino acids.

This clonotype was seen a handful of times. The chain uses TRBV28 and TRBJ1-2, with a possible D match to TRBD1 (6 bases). The CDR3 extends over 14 amino acids. With 5 bases removed from V and 0 bases from J, the gap between germline ends came to 10 bases. Germline loops: CDR1 MDHEN, CDR2 SYDVKM. CDR3 protein: CASSTGLANYGYTF. The CDR3 bases are TGTGCCAGCAGTACAGGGTTAGCTAACTATGGCTACACCTTC.

Many counts were recorded for this clonotype. The V gene is TRBV10-3, the J gene TRBJ1-4; 10 bases align to TRBD1. With V trimmed by 3 bases and J by 8 bases, 6 bases remained unmatched. Germline V gene data show CDR1 as ENHRY and CDR2 as SYGVKD. This CDR3 has 15 residues. This chain's CDR3 is CAISEGTGVGEKLFF. DNA for the CDR3: TGTGCCATCAGTGAAGGGACAGGGGTAGGGGAAAAACTGTTTTTT.

This chain connects TRBV5-4 to TRBJ1-2; D not resolved. The CDR3 is made up of 13 amino acids. V was cut by 4 bases and J by 2 bases, with 9 bases left in between. Germline V gene sequence: CDR1 SGHNT, CDR2 YYREEE (reference sequence). The CDR3 DNA is TGTGCCAGCAGCCCTTCACAGAACTATGGCTACACCTTC. Amino acid sequence: CASSPSQNYGYTF.

The V call is TRBV12-3 or TRBV12-4, the J call TRBJ1-3; no clear D gene. V lost 7 bases and J 0 bases, leaving 7 bases between the germline ends. This CDR3 comprises 13 residues. CDR3 amino acids: CASTNYSGNTIYF. The DNA for the CDR3 is TGTGCCAGCACTAACTACTCTGGAAACACCATATATTTT.

This clonotype was detected only a few times. The chain is built from TRBV3-1 and TRBJ2-5, with TRBD1 matching over 7 bases. Germline-derived CDR1 and CDR2 are LGHDT and YNNKEL (reference sequence). The CDR3 is made up of 14 amino acids. After removal of 2 bases from V and 2 bases from J, the junction contained 2 bases not matched to a gene. DNA of the CDR3: TGTGCCAGCAGCCAATTGGGACAGCAAGAGACCCAGTACTTC. It translates to CASSQLGQQETQYF.

The table lists this clonotype with a few counts. The chain joins TRBV6-2 or TRBV6-3 to TRBJ2-3; unclear D gene. The germline gives CDR1 MNHEY, CDR2 SVGEGT. The germline V and J ends were trimmed by 3 bases and 0 bases, with 7 bases remaining between them. The CDR3 has 14 amino acids. The CDR3 DNA follows: TGTGCCAGCAGTTATAGAGCTAGCACAGATACGCAGTATTTT. It translates to CASSYRASTDTQYF.

The J gene is TRBJ2-2, the V gene TRBV15; D remains unclear. The CDR3 covers 13 residues. Between the trimmed V and J ends, which lost 0 bases and 5 bases, there was a span of 4 bases. Germline V CDR1 and CDR2: LNHNV, YYDKDF (reference sequence). The CDR3 is CATSREGTGELFF. In nucleotides, the CDR3 is TGTGCCACCAGCAGAGAGGGAACCGGGGAGCTGTTTTTT.

This chain joins TRBV7-8 and TRBJ1-1; 8 bases agree with TRBD1. V lost 4 bases to trimming and J lost 1 base; unmatched junction nucleotides: 8. Germline-derived CDR1 and CDR2 are SGHVS and FQNEAQ. This CDR3 is 16 amino acids long. The CDR3 DNA sequence: TGTGCCAGCAGCTCACAGGGGGTCGGGACGAACACTGAAGCTTTCTTT. Its protein is CASSSQGVGTNTEAFF.

The chain is built from TRBV12-3 or TRBV12-4 and TRBJ2-4; TRBD1 matches 7 bases. Trimming took 1 base from V and 3 from J; bases not matched to a gene: 6. The CDR3 contains 16 residues. This chain's CDR3 is CASSLGDRVGKNIQYF. The CDR3 DNA is TGTGCCAGCAGTTTAGGAGACAGGGTAGGCAAAAACATTCAGTACTTC.

At least ten counts were recorded for this clonotype. CDR3 nucleotides: TGCGCCAGCAGTGACCCGGGACACCCCTACGAGCAGTACTTC. Translation gives CASSDPGHPYEQYF. This sequence joins TRBV10-1 and TRBJ2-7, with D possibly matching TRBD1 (6 bases). This CDR3 contains 14 residues. Trimming removed 3 bases from V and 2 bases from J, with 11 bases in between. Germline V lookup: CDR1 WNHNN, CDR2 SYGVQD (reference sequence).

This clonotype was detected many times. The rearrangement joins TRBV2 to TRBJ2-6; no clear D gene. V dropped 3 bases and J dropped 0 bases, with 3 bases sitting between them. The CDR3 extends over 14 amino acids. The germline V gene has CDR1 SNHLY and CDR2 FYNNEI. The CDR3 loop is CASSETSGANVLTF. The CDR3 nucleotides are TGTGCCAGCAGTGAGACCTCTGGGGCCAACGTCCTGACTTTC.

The table lists this clonotype with many counts. The chain has TRBV12-3 or TRBV12-4 and TRBJ1-1; weak D call: TRBD1 (6 bases). V shed 6 bases and J shed 3 bases, with 17 bases lying between them. The CDR3 covers 15 residues. The CDR3 nucleotides are TGTGCCAGCAGCCCCCGGGGAGGGGGTGACACTGAAGCTTTCTTT. It specifies CASSPRGGGDTEAFF.

The table lists this clonotype with many counts. The rearrangement links TRBV11-2 to TRBJ2-7, with 12 bases that match TRBD1. This CDR3 contains 16 residues. Per the germline V gene, CDR1 is SGHAT and CDR2 is FQNNGV. After removal of 1 base from V and 5 bases from J, the junction contained 6 bases not matched to a gene. CDR3 amino acids: CASSLGDRGRIDEQYF. The CDR3 bases are TGTGCCAGCAGCTTAGGGGACAGGGGGCGTATAGACGAGCAGTACTTC.

This clonotype showed up many times. The chain links TRBV28 to TRBJ2-5, with TRBD1 as a possible D gene (6 bases). This CDR3 spans 14 amino acids. The V gene lost 2 bases and the J gene lost 2 bases, with 9 bases spanning the gap. CDR1 MDHEN and CDR2 SYDVKM come from the germline V gene. CDR3: CASSLGGQQETQYF. CDR3 in DNA: TGTGCCAGCAGTTTAGGAGGACAGCAAGAGACCCAGTACTTC. The full variable domain, in which reference TRBV28 and TRBJ2-5 provide the parts outside the CDR3, is DVKVTQSSRYLVKRTGEKVFLECVQDMDHENMFWYRQDPGLGLRLIYFSYDVKMKEKGDIPEGYSVSREKKERFSLILESASTNQTSMYLCASSLGGQQETQYFGPGTRLLVL.

This chain joins TRBV19 and TRBJ2-6; D is unresolved. CDR1 LNHDA and CDR2 SQIVND come from the germline V gene (reference sequence). The V gene lost 7 bases and the J gene lost 0 bases, with 4 bases spanning the gap. This CDR3 is 13 amino acids long. The CDR3 protein is CASTDSGANVLTF. The CDR3 DNA follows: TGTGCCAGTACCGACTCTGGGGCCAACGTCCTGACTTTC.

The chain employs TRBV12-3 or TRBV12-4 and TRBJ2-3; D not certain. Trimming shortened V by 5 bases and J by 5 bases, and 8 bases separated the two germline ends. The CDR3 totals 12 residues. The CDR3 protein is CASSPVIDTQYF. The DNA for the CDR3 is TGTGCCAGCAGTCCCGTAATAGATACGCAGTATTTT.

This clonotype was recorded many times. This chain connects TRBV6-1 to TRBJ2-7; no firm D call. The length of the CDR3 is 14 residues. Trimming took off 6 bases at V and 8 bases at J, with 20 bases between the two ends. CDR1 and CDR2 from the germline V gene are MNHNS and SASEGT. The CDR3 DNA follows: TGTGCCAGCAGGGCTCCCGGGCCAGCCTTAAAGCAGTACTTC. Its protein is CASRAPGPALKQYF.

As regards this clonotype: A much larger clone sits a single nucleotide away, making a read error possible. V is TRBV30 and J is TRBJ1-1, with D perhaps matching TRBD1 (5 bases). Trimming shortened V by 5 bases and J by 11 bases, and 15 bases separated the two germline ends. CDR3 size: 11 residues. The germline V gene has CDR1 GTSNPN and CDR2 SVGIG (reference sequence). The CDR3 nucleotides read TGTGCCTGGGGTATCGGGAGGGACGCTTTCTTT. Its translation is CAWGIGRDAFF.

The V gene is TRBV19, the J gene TRBJ1-2; the D gene is possibly TRBD1 (5 bases). V lost 2 bases to trimming and J lost 7 bases, with 17 bases between them. Germline CDR1 LNHDA, CDR2 SQIVND (reference sequence). The CDR3 has 15 amino acids. The CDR3 DNA follows: TGTGCCAGTAGTATATTTGGGACCCAGGTCCGTGGCTACACCTTC. Translation gives CASSIFGTQVRGYTF.

The rearrangement links TRBV4-1 to TRBJ1-4, with 9 bases aligning to TRBD1. Germline CDR1 MGHRA, CDR2 YSYEKL. V was pared by 2 bases and J by 8 bases, with 6 bases of the junction left unmatched. CDR3 length: 15 residues. CDR3 amino acids: CASSQPTGGEEKLFF. In nucleotides, the CDR3 is TGCGCCAGCAGCCAACCGACAGGGGGAGAAGAAAAACTGTTTTTT.

Only a few counts were recorded for this clonotype. V is TRBV18 and J is TRBJ1-3; tentatively, D is TRBD1 (5 bases). CDR3 size: 15 residues. Germline V gene data show CDR1 as KGHSH and CDR2 as LQKENI. Trimming took off 1 base at V and 4 bases at J, with 11 bases between the two ends. The CDR3 spells CASSPRHGDGNTIYF. CDR3 DNA: TGTGCCAGCTCACCACGTCACGGGGACGGAAACACCATATATTTT.

This clonotype was found a few times. The J gene is TRBJ2-2, the V gene TRBV20-1; 14 nucleotides align to TRBD2. This CDR3 is 17 amino acids long. V was pared by 6 bases and J by 4 bases, with 10 bases of the junction left unmatched. CDR1 is DFQATT, CDR2 SNEGSKA, per germline (reference sequence). In DNA, the CDR3 is TGCAGTGCGATGACTAGCGGGGGGGCCCATGGCACCGGGGAGCTGTTTTTT. Its translation: CSAMTSGGAHGTGELFF.

This clonotype was counted between two and nine times. V gene TRBV5-1 combines with J gene TRBJ2-2; D is ambiguous. Trimming pared 0 bases from V and 7 bases from J, leaving 10 bases between. Germline assignment: CDR1 SGHRS and CDR2 YFSETQ. The CDR3 has 14 residues. The CDR3, as DNA: TGCGCCAGCAGCTTGGAAAGCGTGTTCGGGGAGCTGTTTTTT. Translated, it gives CASSLESVFGELFF. The full variable domain, completed using reference TRBV5-1 and TRBJ2-2, is KAGVTQTPRYLIKTRGQQVTLSCSPISGHRSVSWYQQTPGQGLQFLFEYFSETQRNKGNFPGRFSGRQFSNSRSEMNVSTLELGDSALYLCASSLESVFGELFFGEGSRLTVL.

The sample holds many counts of this clonotype. This chain joins TRBV6-1 and TRBJ2-2; weak D call: TRBD2 (5 bases). The germline gives CDR1 MNHNS, CDR2 SASEGT. V was clipped by 7 bases and J by 2 bases, with 20 bases between them. The CDR3 is 17 residues long. The CDR3 bases are TGTGCCAGCACGGCCAAAACGCGGGCCCTTAACACCGGGGAGCTGTTTTTT. Translating it yields CASTAKTRALNTGELFF.